The TCR beta chain under discussion was sequenced for a study of shared clonotypes between healthy human individuals. Looked up from germline, CDR1 is SGHNT and CDR2 is YYREEE (reference sequence). Trimming pared 5 bases from V and 0 bases from J, leaving 17 bases between. CDR3 size: 16 residues. Libraries were prepared by immunoSEQ multiplex PCR; TCRdb keeps only in-frame clonotypes and omits some of them. Counted here are some 2 million clones, roughly 96% occurring once; the ten biggest clones make up around 0.13%. This clone was observed once. The sample comprised naive CD4+ T cells sorted from blood. Subset of the sample: CD45RA+ positively selected. The chain carries TRBV5-4 and TRBJ1-2; TRBD1 is a possible D gene (5 bases). The clonotype comes from a man younger than 35 in good health. CDR3 coding DNA: TGTGCCAGCAGATTACTTCAGGGCTCAGCTAACTATGGCTACACCTTC. This translates into CASRLLQGSANYGYTF.